The following is a T cell receptor (beta chain) sequence with its context. Its matching antigen is unknown. This record comes from a study of T cells after yellow fever vaccination. TCR cDNA, made by 5'RACE template switching, carried an added universal primer site and UMIs. TCRdb recomputed calls from the 5' RACE reads with MiXCR, one row per CDR3 protein. The sample contains under 300,000 distinct CDR3 sequences, 6.9% of which appear only once. Study observations and caveats: Abundant clonotypes (contaminants from the bulk population) could be present in FACS-sorted repertoires.

V gave up 4 bases and J gave up 3 bases, with 11 bases separating them. CDR3 length: 13 amino acids. The chain combines TRBV5-7 with TRBJ2-7; no clear D. TRBV5-7 is filed as an ORF, its function uncertain. The clonotype comes from a man aged 30 to 45 who received the YFV17D yellow fever vaccine. The sequences come from CD4+ T cells sorted from PBMCs, collected 15 days after the yellow fever booster vaccination. The CDR3 loop is CASSPPPFYEQYF. CDR3 sequence (DNA): TGTGCCAGCAGCCCCCCACCTTTCTACGAGCAGTACTTC.